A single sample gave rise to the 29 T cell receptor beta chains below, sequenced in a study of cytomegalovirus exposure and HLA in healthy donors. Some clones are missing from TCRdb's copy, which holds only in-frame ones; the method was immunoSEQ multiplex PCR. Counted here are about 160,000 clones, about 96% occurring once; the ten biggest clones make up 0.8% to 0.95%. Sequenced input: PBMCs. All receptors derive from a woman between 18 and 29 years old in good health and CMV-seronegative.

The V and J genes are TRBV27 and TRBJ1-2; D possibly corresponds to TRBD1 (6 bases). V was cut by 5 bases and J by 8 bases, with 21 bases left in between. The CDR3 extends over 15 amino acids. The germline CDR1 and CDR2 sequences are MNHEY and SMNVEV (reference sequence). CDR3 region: CASSADSRLGLGYTF. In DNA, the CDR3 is TGTGCCAGCAGTGCGGACAGTCGCCTTGGCCTAGGCTACACCTTC.

The CDR3 loop is CASSGSSGGVSTDTQYF. CDR3 nucleotide sequence: TGTGCCAGTAGTGGGTCTAGCGGGGGGGTTAGCACAGATACGCAGTATTTT. The rearrangement links TRBV19 to TRBJ2-3, with TRBD2 matching over 12 bases. Trimming removed 5 bases from V and 0 bases from J; junction bases left unmatched: 6. CDR1 and CDR2 (germline): LNHDA, SQIVND (reference sequence). The CDR3 is 17 amino acids.

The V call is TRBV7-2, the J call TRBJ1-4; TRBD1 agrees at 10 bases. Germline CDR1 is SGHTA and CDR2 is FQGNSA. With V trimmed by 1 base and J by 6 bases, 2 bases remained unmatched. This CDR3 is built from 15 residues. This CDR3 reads CASSLVGQGYEKLFF. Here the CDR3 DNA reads TGTGCCAGCAGCTTAGTGGGACAGGGGTATGAAAAACTGTTTTTT.

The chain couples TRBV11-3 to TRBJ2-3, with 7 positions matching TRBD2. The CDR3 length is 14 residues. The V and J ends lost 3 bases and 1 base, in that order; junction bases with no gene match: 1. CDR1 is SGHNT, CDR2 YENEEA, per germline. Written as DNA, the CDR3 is TGTGCCAGCAGCTTTCGGGGGGGCACAGATACGCAGTATTTT. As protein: CASSFRGGTDTQYF.

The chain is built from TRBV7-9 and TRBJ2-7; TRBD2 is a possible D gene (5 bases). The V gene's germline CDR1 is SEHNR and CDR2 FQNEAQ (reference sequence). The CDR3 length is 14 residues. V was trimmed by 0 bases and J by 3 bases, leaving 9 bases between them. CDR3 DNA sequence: TGTGCCAGCAGCTTAGCTCGAGGGTACTACGAGCAGTACTTC. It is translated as CASSLARGYYEQYF.

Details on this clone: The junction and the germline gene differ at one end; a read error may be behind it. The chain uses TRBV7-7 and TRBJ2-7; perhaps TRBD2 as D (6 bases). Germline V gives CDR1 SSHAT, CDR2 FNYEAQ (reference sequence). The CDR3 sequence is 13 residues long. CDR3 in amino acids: CASSSGLAYEQYF. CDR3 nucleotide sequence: TGTGCTAGCAGCTCGGGACTGGCCTACGAGCAGTACTTC.

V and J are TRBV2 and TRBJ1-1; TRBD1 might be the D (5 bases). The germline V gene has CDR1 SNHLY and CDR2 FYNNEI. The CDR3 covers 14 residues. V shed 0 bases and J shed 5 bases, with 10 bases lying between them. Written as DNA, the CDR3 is TGTGCCAGCAGTGAAGCGGGGGGAAAGACTGAAGCTTTCTTT. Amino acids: CASSEAGGKTEAFF.

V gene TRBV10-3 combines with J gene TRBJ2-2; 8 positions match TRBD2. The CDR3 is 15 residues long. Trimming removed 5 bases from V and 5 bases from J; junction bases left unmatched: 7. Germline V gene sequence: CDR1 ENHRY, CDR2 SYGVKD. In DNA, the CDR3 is TGTGCCATCAGTCGGACTAGCTTAGGAACCGGGGAGCTGTTTTTT. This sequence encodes CAISRTSLGTGELFF.

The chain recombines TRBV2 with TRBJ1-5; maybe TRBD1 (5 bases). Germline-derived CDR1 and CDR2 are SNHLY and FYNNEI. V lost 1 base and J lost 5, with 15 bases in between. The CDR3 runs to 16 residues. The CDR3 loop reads CASSEDKHLGHQPQHF. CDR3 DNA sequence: TGTGCCAGCAGTGAAGACAAGCACTTGGGGCATCAGCCCCAGCATTTT.

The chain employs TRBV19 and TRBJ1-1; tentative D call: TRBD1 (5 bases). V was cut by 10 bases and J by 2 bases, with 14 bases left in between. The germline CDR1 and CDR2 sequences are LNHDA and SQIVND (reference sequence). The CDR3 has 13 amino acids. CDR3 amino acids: CATKNQGNTEAFF. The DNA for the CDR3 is TGTGCCACCAAGAATCAGGGCAACACTGAAGCTTTCTTT.

The CDR3 loop reads CASSPRQAVNYGYTF. CDR3 coding DNA: TGTGCCAGCAGTCCCCGACAGGCCGTTAACTATGGCTACACCTTC. The chain is built from TRBV6-1 and TRBJ1-2, with D possibly TRBD1 on 6 matching bases. V was clipped by 5 bases and J by 1 base, with 14 bases between them. Per the germline V gene, CDR1 is MNHNS and CDR2 is SASEGT. The CDR3 extends over 15 amino acids.

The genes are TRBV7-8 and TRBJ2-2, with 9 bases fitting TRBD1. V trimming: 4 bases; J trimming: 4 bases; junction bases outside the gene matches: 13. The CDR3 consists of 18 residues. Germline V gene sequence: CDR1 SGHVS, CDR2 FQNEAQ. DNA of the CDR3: TGTGCCAGCAGCTCGCTTGGGGGACAGGGTCAGGGCACCGGGGAGCTGTTTTTT. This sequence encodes CASSSLGGQGQGTGELFF.

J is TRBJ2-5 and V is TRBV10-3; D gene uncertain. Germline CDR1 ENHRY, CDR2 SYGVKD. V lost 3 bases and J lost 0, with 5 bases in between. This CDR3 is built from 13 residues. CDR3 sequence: CAISEAHQETQYF. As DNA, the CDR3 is TGTGCCATCAGTGAAGCCCACCAAGAGACCCAGTACTTC.

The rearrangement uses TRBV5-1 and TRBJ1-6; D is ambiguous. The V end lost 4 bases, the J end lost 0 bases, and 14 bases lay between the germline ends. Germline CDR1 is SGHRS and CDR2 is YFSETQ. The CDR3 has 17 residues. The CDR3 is CASSRAHGSSYNSPLHF. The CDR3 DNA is TGCGCCAGCAGCCGCGCCCACGGGAGCTCCTATAATTCACCCCTCCACTTT.

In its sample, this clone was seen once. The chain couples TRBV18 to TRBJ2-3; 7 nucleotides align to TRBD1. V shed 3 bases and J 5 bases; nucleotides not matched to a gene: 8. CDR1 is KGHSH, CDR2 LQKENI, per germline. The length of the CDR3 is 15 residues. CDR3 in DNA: TGTGCCAGCTCACCGACAGGGCTAGTCCAAGATACGCAGTATTTT. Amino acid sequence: CASSPTGLVQDTQYF.

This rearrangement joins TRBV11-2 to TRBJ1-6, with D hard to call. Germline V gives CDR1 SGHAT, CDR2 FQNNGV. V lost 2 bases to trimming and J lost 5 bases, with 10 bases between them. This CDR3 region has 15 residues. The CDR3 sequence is CASSLRGRDNSPLHF. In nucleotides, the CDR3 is TGTGCCAGCAGCTTAAGAGGGCGCGATAATTCACCCCTCCACTTT.

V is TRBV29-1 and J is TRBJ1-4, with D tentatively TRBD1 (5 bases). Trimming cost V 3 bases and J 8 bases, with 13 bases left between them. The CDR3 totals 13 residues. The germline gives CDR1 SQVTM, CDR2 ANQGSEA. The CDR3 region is CSVEGGVAEKLFF. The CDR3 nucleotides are TGCAGCGTTGAGGGGGGGGTGGCGGAAAAACTGTTTTTT.

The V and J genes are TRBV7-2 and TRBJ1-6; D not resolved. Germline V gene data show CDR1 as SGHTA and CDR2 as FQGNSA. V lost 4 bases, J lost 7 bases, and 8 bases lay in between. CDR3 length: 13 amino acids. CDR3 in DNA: TGTGCCAGCAGCTCAGGTGGGAATTCACCCCTCCACTTT. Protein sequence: CASSSGGNSPLHF.

The CDR3 DNA reads TGTGCCAGCAGTAACCGGGACAGGGGTACAGATACGCAGTATTTT. Its translation: CASSNRDRGTDTQYF. This chain uses TRBV7-8 with TRBJ2-3; 10 nucleotides match TRBD1. Germline V gives CDR1 SGHVS, CDR2 FQNEAQ. This CDR3 contains 15 residues. J was trimmed by 3 bases and V by 6 bases; bases with no gene match: 6.

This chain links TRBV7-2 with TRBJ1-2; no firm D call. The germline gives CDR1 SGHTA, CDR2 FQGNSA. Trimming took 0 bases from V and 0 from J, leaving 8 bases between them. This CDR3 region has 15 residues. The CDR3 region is CASSLAPTSNYGYTF. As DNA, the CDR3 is TGTGCCAGCAGCTTAGCGCCGACATCTAACTATGGCTACACCTTC.

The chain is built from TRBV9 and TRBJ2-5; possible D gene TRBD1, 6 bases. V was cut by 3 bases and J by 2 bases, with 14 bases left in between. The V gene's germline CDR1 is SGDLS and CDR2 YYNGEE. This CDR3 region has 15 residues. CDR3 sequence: CASSGASGAQETQYF. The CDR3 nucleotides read TGTGCCAGCAGCGGGGCCTCAGGGGCGCAAGAGACCCAGTACTTC.

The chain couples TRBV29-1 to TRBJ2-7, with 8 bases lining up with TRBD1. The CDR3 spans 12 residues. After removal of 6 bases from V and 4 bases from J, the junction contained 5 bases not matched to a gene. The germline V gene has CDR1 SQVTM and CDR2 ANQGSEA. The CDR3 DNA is TGCAGCGTGTGGACAGGGCAATACGAGCAGTACTTC. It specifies CSVWTGQYEQYF.

CDR3 residues: CASIGGRGEAFF. In DNA form, the CDR3 reads TGTGCCAGCATCGGGGGGAGGGGTGAAGCTTTCTTT. The V call is TRBV6-5, the J call TRBJ1-1; possible D gene TRBD1, 5 bases. Trimming cost V 7 bases and J 7 bases, with 13 bases left between them. Germline values: CDR1 MNHEY, CDR2 SVGAGI. The CDR3 contains 12 residues.

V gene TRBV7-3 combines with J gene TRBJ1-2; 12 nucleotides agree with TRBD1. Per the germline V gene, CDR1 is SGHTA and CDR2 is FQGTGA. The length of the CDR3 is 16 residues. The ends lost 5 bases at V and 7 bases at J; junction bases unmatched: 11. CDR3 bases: TGTGCCAGCAGCCCCTCTGGGGGGACAGGGGGCTCTGGCTACACCTTC. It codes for CASSPSGGTGGSGYTF.

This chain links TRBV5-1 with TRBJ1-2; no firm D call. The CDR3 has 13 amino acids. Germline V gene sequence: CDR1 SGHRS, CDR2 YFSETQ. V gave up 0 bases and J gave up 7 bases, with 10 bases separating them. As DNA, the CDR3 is TGCGCCAGCAGCTTGGTGGGAGGATCTGGCTACACCTTC. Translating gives CASSLVGGSGYTF.

Here the CDR3 reads CASSQATGSGNTIYF. The DNA for the CDR3 is TGCGCCAGCAGCCAAGCGACAGGGTCCGGAAACACCATATATTTT. This chain joins TRBV4-1 and TRBJ1-3; 7 bases align to TRBD1. CDR1 and CDR2 from the germline V gene are MGHRA and YSYEKL. The CDR3 extends over 15 amino acids. V was clipped by 1 base and J by 4 bases; unmatched bases: 4.

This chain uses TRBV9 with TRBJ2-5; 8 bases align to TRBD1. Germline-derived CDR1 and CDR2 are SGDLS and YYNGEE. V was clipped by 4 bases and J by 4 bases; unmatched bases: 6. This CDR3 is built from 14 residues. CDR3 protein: CASSSQGAIETQYF. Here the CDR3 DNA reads TGTGCCAGCAGCTCCCAGGGGGCCATAGAGACCCAGTACTTC.

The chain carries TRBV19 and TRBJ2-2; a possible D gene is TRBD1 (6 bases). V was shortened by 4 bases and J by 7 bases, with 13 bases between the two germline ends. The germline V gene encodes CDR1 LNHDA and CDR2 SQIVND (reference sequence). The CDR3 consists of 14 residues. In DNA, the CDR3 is TGTGCCAGTAGTACGCAGGGGCGGGTCGGGGAGCTGTTTTTT. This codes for CASSTQGRVGELFF.

CDR3 coding DNA: TGTGCCAGCTCACAGGGTTTGGGCTACGAGCAGTACTTC. Translation gives CASSQGLGYEQYF. The chain uses TRBV6-1 and TRBJ2-7, with D possibly TRBD1 on 6 matching bases. This CDR3 region has 13 residues. Trimming stripped 8 bases from V and 3 bases from J, with 14 bases between. The germline V gene encodes CDR1 MNHNS and CDR2 SASEGT.